These T cell receptor beta chains were read from a single sample in a study of vaccination and CD4 T cells after COVID-19. No antigen is known for these receptors. TCRdb reprocessed the PCR reads via MiXCR and lists one record per CDR3 protein. The sample holds approximately 10,000 distinct CDR3 sequences; 38% are singletons and the top ten take approximately 15%. Sequenced material: CD4+ T cells from blood, cultured in vitro. Source of these receptors: a human donor in good health. Each CDR3 is given with its conserved first and last residue. D genes are given only for firm matches. The size of a clone is reported for some rows only, either as once, few or many, or as a class for expanded clones.

cdr3_aa,cdr3_nt,d_call,v_call,clone_size,cdr3_length,j_call
CASSSPGRGEPGGELFF,TGTGCCAGCAGCTCTCCGGGTAGGGGGGAACCTGGCGGGGAGCTGTTTTTT,.,TRBV7-2,.,17,TRBJ2-2
CSARDLGLAGYEQYF,TGCAGTGCTAGAGATCTAGGGCTAGCGGGCTACGAGCAGTACTTC,TRBD2,TRBV20-1,.,15,TRBJ2-7
CSASGTGAGNTIYF,TGCAGTGCTTCCGGGACAGGGGCTGGAAACACCATATATTTT,TRBD1,TRBV20-1,few,14,TRBJ1-3
CSVRTGIRGYTF,TGCAGCGTCCGGACAGGGATTCGAGGCTACACCTTC,TRBD1,TRBV29-1,few,12,TRBJ1-2
CASSLGLAGGSQETQYF,TGTGCCAGCAGCCTTGGACTAGCGGGAGGCTCTCAAGAGACCCAGTACTTC,TRBD2,TRBV6-2/TRBV6-3,few,17,TRBJ2-5
CASSRTGELFF,TGTGCCAGTAGTAGGACCGGGGAGCTGTTTTTT,.,TRBV19,.,11,TRBJ2-2
CASSLTGTAFSGANVLTF,TGTGCCAGCAGCTTAACCGGGACAGCCTTCTCTGGGGCCAACGTCCTGACTTTC,TRBD1,TRBV7-3,few,18,TRBJ2-6
CASSLAKQGREKLFF,TGTGCCAGCAGCTTAGCGAAACAGGGGCGGGAAAAACTGTTTTTT,TRBD1,TRBV7-2,.,15,TRBJ1-4
CASARGYEQYF,TGTGCCAGCGCCAGAGGCTACGAGCAGTACTTC,.,TRBV27,.,11,TRBJ2-7
CASSFNYEQYF,TGTGCCAGCAGTTTTAACTACGAGCAGTACTTC,.,TRBV27,.,11,TRBJ2-7
CASSQRDPKRHQPQHF,TGTGCCAGCAGTCAAAGGGACCCCAAGAGACATCAGCCCCAGCATTTT,.,TRBV28,.,16,TRBJ1-5
CASSPGTAASGNTIYF,TGTGCCAGCAGCCCCGGGACAGCTGCCTCTGGAAACACCATATATTTT,TRBD1,TRBV7-3,.,16,TRBJ1-3
CASSPGEEKNTGELFF,TGTGCCAGCAGCCCGGGGGAGGAAAAGAACACCGGGGAGCTGTTTTTT,.,TRBV7-2,.,16,TRBJ2-2
CASSLMGRDNQPQHF,TGTGCCAGCAGCTTAATGGGGAGAGACAATCAGCCCCAGCATTTT,.,TRBV7-2,.,15,TRBJ1-5
CSARKQARGYTF,TGCAGTGCTAGAAAACAGGCTCGCGGCTACACCTTC,.,TRBV20-1,.,12,TRBJ1-2
CASSPGESDTQYF,TGTGCCAGCTCACCCGGGGAGAGTGATACGCAGTATTTT,.,TRBV18,.,13,TRBJ2-3
CAINGAPENTEAFF,TGTGCCATCAATGGAGCACCCGAGAACACTGAAGCTTTCTTT,.,TRBV10-3,.,14,TRBJ1-1
CASSADRGHNQPQHF,TGTGCCAGCAGTGCGGACAGGGGGCACAATCAGCCCCAGCATTTT,TRBD1,TRBV2,few,15,TRBJ1-5
CASSILPPGYQPQHF,TGTGCCAGTAGTATTCTACCCCCAGGATATCAGCCCCAGCATTTT,.,TRBV19,.,15,TRBJ1-5
CASSLARGAIGETQYF,TGTGCCAGCAGTTTAGCGAGGGGGGCAATCGGAGAGACCCAGTACTTC,.,TRBV12-3/TRBV12-4,few,16,TRBJ2-5
CASSLWASGSSGELFF,TGTGCCAGCAGTTTATGGGCTAGCGGGAGTTCCGGGGAGCTGTTTTTT,TRBD2,TRBV28,.,16,TRBJ2-2
CASRPSAGTSTF,TGTGCCAGCAGGCCCTCCGCGGGGACTAGTACCTTC,TRBD2,TRBV28,.,12,TRBJ2-1
CSASDGTSGRDEETQYF,TGCAGTGCTAGCGACGGGACTAGCGGGAGGGACGAGGAGACCCAGTACTTC,TRBD2,TRBV20-1,medium-sized,17,TRBJ2-5
CSAVGASNQPQHF,TGCAGTGCTGTCGGGGCGAGCAATCAGCCCCAGCATTTT,.,TRBV20-1,few,13,TRBJ1-5
CASSLAGADTEAFF,TGTGCCAGCAGCTTAGCTGGGGCGGACACTGAAGCTTTCTTT,.,TRBV7-9,.,14,TRBJ1-1
CSARKGPFSYEQYF,TGCAGTGCCCGTAAGGGTCCCTTCTCCTACGAGCAGTACTTC,.,TRBV20-1,.,14,TRBJ2-7
CASRLAGGQDTQYF,TGTGCCAGCCGACTAGCGGGAGGGCAAGATACGCAGTATTTT,TRBD2,TRBV6-2/TRBV6-3,few,14,TRBJ2-3
CASSPMAGVGYEQYF,TGTGCCAGCAGCCCGATGGCGGGTGTTGGCTACGAGCAGTACTTC,.,TRBV7-8,.,15,TRBJ2-7
CASSLVPPGLAGKEQFF,TGTGCCAGCAGCTTAGTTCCCCCTGGACTAGCGGGAAAAGAGCAGTTCTTC,TRBD2,TRBV7-2,.,17,TRBJ2-1